This TCR beta chain comes out of a study of T cell changes during pregnancy in multiple sclerosis. V was cut by 4 bases and J by 7 bases, with 10 bases left in between. The CDR3 has 12 amino acids. The germline CDR1 and CDR2 sequences are ENHRY and SYGVKD. Method: immunoSEQ multiplex PCR; TCRdb's copy keeps in-frame clones and lacks some. The table records about 73,000 clones, around 92% of them present only once. Here the sequenced sample was peripheral blood, taken in the third trimester of pregnancy. This sequence originates from a female donor in good health, enrolled as a control in a pregnancy study. The chain recombines TRBV10-3 with TRBJ1-2; D is unclear. Written as DNA, the CDR3 is TGTGCCATCAGTGTTGGAGGGTTTGGCTACACCTTC. Its translation: CAISVGGFGYTF.